The present T cell receptor (beta chain) was sequenced within a study of brain T cells in children with intractable seizures. The length of the CDR3 is 13 residues. Trimming stripped 3 bases from V and 10 bases from J, with 13 bases between. Looked up from germline, CDR1 is SGHTA and CDR2 is FQGNSA. Pre-surgery treatment included at least one anti-epileptic drug. As for this clone: Its antigen is not known.

Study conclusions and caveats: Clones missing pre-surgery may reflect undersampling of that blood sample. Only CDR3 sequence similarity suggested viral specificity, without known HCMV serostatus.

Method: immunoSEQ multiplex PCR; TCRdb's copy keeps in-frame clones and lacks some. The table shows some 41,000 clones, with around 90% occurring only once. V usage is TRBV7-2 and J usage is TRBJ2-1, with no clear D. The receptor's source is a girl under 10 years old with tuberous sclerosis and intractable seizures. Sequenced material: peripheral blood, taken at surgery. This CDR3 reads CASSLAGLPEQFF. The CDR3 nucleotides read TGTGCCAGCAGCTTGGCTGGTTTGCCCGAGCAGTTCTTC.